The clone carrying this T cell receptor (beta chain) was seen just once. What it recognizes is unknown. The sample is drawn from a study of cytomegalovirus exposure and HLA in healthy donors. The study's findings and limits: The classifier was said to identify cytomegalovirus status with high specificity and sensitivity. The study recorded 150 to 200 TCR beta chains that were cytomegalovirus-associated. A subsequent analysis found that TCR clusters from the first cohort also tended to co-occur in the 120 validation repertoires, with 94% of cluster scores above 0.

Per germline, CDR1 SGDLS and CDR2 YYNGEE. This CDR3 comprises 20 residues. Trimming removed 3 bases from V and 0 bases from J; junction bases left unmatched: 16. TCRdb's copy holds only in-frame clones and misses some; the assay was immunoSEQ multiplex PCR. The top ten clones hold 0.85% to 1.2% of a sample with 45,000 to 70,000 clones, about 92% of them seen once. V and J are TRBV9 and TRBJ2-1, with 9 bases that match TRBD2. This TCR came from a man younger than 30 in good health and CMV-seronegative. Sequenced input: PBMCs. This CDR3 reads CASSAPSGATPKSSYNEQFF. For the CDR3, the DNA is TGTGCCAGCAGCGCGCCTAGCGGGGCCACCCCGAAGAGCTCCTACAATGAGCAGTTCTTC.